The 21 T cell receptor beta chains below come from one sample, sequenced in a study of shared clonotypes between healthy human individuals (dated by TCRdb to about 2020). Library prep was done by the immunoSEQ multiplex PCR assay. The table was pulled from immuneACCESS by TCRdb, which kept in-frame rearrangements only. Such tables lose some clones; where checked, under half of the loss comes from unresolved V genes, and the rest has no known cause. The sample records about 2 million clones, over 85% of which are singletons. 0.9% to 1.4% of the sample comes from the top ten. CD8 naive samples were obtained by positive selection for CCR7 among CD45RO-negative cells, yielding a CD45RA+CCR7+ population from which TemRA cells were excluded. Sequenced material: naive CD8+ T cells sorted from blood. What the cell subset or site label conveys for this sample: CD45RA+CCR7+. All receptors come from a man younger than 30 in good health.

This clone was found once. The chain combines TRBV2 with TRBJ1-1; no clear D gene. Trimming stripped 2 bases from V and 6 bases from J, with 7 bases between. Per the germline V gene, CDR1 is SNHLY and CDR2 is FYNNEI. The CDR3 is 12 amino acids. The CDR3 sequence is CASSEPGAEAFF. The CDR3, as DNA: TGTGCCAGCAGTGAACCCGGCGCTGAAGCTTTCTTT.

The CDR3 DNA follows: TGTGCCAGCAGCTTGCTGGACAGCTACACCGGGGAGCTGTTTTTT. This sequence encodes CASSLLDSYTGELFF. The genes are TRBV5-4 and TRBJ2-2; D might be TRBD1 (6 bases). Trimming stripped 1 base from V and 3 bases from J, with 10 bases between. This CDR3 has 15 amino acids. The germline V gene has CDR1 SGHNT and CDR2 YYREEE (reference sequence).

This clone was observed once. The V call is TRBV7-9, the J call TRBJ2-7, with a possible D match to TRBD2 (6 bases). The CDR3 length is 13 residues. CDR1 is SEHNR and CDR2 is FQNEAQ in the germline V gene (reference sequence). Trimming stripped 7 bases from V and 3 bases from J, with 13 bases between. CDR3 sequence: CASIPGSGYEQYF. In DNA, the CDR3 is TGTGCCAGCATACCTGGTAGCGGCTACGAGCAGTACTTC.

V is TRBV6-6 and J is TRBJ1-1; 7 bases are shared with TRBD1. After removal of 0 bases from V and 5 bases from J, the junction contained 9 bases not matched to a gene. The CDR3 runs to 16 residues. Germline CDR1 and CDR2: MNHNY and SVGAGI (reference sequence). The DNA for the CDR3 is TGTGCCAGCAGTTACTCGAACGGGCAGGGGGGTACTGAAGCTTTCTTT. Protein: CASSYSNGQGGTEAFF.

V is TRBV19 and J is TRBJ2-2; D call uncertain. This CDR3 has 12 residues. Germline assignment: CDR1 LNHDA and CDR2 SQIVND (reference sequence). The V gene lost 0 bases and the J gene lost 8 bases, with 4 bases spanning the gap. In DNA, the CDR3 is TGTGCCAGTAGTATAGATTCGGGGGAGCTGTTTTTT. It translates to CASSIDSGELFF.

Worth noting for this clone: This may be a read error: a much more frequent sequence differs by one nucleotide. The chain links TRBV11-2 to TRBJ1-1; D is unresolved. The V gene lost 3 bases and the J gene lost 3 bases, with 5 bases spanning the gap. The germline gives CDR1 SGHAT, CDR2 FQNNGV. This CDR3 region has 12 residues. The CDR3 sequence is CASSLEDTEAFF. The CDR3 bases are TGTGCCAGCAGCTTGGAGGACACTGAAGCTTTCTTT.

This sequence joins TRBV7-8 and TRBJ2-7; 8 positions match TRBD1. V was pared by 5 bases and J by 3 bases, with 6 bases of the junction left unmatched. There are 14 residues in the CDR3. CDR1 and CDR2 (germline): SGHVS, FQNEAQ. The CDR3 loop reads CASSPRDRSYEQYF. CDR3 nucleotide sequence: TGTGCCAGCAGCCCCCGGGACAGGAGCTACGAGCAGTACTTC. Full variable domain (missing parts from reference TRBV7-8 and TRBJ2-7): GAGVSQSPRYKVAKRGQDVALRCDPISGHVSLFWYQQALGQGPEFLTYFQNEAQLDKSGLPSDRFFAERPEGSVSTLKIQRTQQEDSAVYLCASSPRDRSYEQYFGPGTRLTVT.

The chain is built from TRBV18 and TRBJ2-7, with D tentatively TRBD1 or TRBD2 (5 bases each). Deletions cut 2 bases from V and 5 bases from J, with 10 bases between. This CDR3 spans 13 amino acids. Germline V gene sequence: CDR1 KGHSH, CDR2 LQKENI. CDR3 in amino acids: CASSPLGTNEQYF. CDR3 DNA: TGTGCCAGCTCACCATTGGGGACCAACGAGCAGTACTTC.

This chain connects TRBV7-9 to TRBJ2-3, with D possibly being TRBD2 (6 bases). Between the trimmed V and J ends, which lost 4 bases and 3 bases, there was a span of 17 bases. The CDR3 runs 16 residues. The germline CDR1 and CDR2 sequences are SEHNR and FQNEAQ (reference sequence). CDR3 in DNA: TGTGCCAGCAGCTCCGACAGTGGCCGGGGGACAGATACGCAGTATTTT. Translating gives CASSSDSGRGTDTQYF.

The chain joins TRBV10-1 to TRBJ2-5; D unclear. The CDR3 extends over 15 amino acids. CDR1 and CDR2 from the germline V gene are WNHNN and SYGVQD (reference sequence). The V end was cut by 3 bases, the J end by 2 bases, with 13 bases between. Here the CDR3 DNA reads TGCGCCAGCAGTGATGGGCAGACTCAGCAAGAGACCCAGTACTTC. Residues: CASSDGQTQQETQYF.

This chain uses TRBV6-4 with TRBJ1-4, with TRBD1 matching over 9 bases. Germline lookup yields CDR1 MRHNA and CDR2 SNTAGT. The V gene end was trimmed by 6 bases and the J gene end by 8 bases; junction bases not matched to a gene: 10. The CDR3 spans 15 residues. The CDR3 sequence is CASRDLRQGDEKLFF. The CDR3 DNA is TGTGCCAGCAGGGACCTCCGACAGGGGGACGAAAAACTGTTTTTT.

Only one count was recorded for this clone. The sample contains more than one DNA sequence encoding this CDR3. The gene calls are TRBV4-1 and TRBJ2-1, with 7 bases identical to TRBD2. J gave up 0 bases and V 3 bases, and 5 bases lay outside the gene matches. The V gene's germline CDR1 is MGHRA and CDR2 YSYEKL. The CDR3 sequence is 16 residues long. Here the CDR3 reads CASSHPSGSSYNEQFF. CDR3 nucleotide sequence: TGCGCCAGCAGCCACCCTAGCGGAAGCTCCTACAATGAGCAGTTCTTC.

CDR3 loop: CASSWDRGMGTEAFF. DNA of the CDR3: TGTGCCAGCAGCTGGGACAGGGGGATGGGGACTGAAGCTTTCTTT. V usage is TRBV5-4 and J usage is TRBJ1-1; 11 bases match TRBD1. J lost 5 bases, V lost 3 bases, and 6 bases had no gene match. CDR1 SGHNT and CDR2 YYREEE come from the germline V gene (reference sequence). The CDR3 covers 15 residues. Complete variable domain (other parts from reference TRBV5-4 and TRBJ1-1): ETGVTQSPTHLIKTRGQQVTLRCSSQSGHNTVSWYQQALGQGPQFIFQYYREEENGRGNFPPRFSGLQFPNYSSELNVNALELDDSALYLCASSWDRGMGTEAFFGQGTRLTVV.

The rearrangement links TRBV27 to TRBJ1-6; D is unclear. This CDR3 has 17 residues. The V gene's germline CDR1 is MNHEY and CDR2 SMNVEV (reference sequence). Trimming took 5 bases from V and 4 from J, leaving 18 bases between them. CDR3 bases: TGTGCCAGCAGTCCCCGGACGGAGTTGCTATATAATTCACCCCTCCACTTT. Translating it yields CASSPRTELLYNSPLHF.

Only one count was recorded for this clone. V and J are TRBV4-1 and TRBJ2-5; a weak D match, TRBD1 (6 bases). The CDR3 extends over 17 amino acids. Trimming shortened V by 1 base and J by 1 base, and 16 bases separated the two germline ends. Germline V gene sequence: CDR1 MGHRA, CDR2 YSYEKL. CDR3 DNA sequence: TGCGCCAGCAGCCAAGTGACGCACGGACAGACCCAAGAGACCCAGTACTTC. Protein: CASSQVTHGQTQETQYF.

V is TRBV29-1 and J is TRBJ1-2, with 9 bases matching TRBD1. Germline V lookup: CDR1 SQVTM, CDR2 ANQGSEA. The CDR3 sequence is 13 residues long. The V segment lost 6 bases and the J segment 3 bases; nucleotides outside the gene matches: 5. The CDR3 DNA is TGCAGCGTGACAGGGGGGGAAGACTATGGCTACACCTTC. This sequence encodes CSVTGGEDYGYTF. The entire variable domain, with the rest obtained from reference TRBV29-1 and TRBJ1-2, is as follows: SAVISQKPSRDICQRGTSLTIQCQVDSQVTMMFWYRQQPGQSLTLIATANQGSEATYESGFVIDKFPISRPNLTFSTLTVSNMSPEDSSIYLCSVTGGEDYGYTFGSGTRLTVV.

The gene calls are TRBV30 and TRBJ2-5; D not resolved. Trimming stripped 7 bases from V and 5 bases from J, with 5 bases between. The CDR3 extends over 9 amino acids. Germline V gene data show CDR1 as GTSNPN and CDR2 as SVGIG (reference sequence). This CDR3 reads CASWETQYF. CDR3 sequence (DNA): TGTGCCTCGTGGGAGACCCAGTACTTC.

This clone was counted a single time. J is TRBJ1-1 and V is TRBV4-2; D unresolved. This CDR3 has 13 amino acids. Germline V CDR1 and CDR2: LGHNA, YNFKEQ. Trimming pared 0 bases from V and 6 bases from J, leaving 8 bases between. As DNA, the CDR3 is TGTGCCAGCAGCCAAGAAGATACAGCTGAAGCTTTCTTT. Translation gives CASSQEDTAEAFF.

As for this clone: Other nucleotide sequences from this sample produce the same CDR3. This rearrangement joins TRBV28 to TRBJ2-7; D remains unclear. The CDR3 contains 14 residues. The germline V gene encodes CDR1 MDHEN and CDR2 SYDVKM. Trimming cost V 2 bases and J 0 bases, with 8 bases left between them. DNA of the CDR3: TGTGCCAGCAGTTTAACTGGATCCTCCTACGAGCAGTACTTC. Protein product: CASSLTGSSYEQYF.

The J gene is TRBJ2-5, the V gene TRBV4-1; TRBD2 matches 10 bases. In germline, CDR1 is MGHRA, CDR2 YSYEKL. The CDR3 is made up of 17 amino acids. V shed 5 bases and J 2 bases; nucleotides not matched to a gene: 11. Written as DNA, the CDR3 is TGCGCCAGCAGCTTGCGCCCTAGCGGGGGTGGACAAGAGACCCAGTACTTC. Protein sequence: CASSLRPSGGGQETQYF.

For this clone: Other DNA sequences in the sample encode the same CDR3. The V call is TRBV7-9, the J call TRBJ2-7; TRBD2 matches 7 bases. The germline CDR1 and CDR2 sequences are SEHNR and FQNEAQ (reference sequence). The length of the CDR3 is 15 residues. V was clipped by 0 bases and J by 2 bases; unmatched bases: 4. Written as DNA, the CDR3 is TGTGCCAGCAGCTTAGCCGGGGGGAGTACCTACGAGCAGTACTTC. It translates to CASSLAGGSTYEQYF.